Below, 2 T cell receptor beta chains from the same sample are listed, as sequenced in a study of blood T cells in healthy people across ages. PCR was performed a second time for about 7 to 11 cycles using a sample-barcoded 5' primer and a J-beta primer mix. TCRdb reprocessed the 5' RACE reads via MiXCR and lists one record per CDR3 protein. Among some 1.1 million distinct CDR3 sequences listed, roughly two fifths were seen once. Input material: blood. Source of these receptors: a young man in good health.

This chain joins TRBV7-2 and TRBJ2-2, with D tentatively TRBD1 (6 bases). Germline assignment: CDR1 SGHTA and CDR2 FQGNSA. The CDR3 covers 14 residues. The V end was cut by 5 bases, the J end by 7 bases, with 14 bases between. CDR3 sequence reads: CASSASAGVGELFF. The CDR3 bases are TGTGCCAGCAGCGCGAGTGCAGGGGTCGGGGAGCTGTTTTTT.

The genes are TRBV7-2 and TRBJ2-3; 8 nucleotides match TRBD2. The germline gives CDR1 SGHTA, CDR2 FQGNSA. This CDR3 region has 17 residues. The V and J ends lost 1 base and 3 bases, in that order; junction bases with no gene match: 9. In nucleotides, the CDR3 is TGTGCCAGCAGCTTAGGGGCGGGGGGCAGTGTAACAGATACGCAGTATTTT. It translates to CASSLGAGGSVTDTQYF.